The TCR beta chain under discussion was sequenced for a study of cytomegalovirus exposure and HLA in healthy donors. General observations from the study: Later, an analysis found that common viral pathogens appeared to be linked with several of the most significant clusters.

With respect to this clone: What it binds is not known.

Per germline, CDR1 SGHAT and CDR2 FQNNGV. The length of the CDR3 is 11 residues. The germline V and J ends were trimmed by 5 bases and 10 bases, with 11 bases remaining between them. 13 Jbeta primers and 60 Vbeta primers were used for the PCR. Assay: immunoSEQ multiplex PCR; the TCRdb copy retains only in-frame clones and omits some. The sample has roughly 99,000 clones; about three quarters are singletons. The V call is TRBV11-2, the J call TRBJ1-2; D is unclear. The receptor's source is a man aged 25 to 45 in good health and CMV-seronegative. Sequencing was performed on PBMCs. The DNA for the CDR3 is TGTGCCAGCAGCCAGGTTGTTGCCTACACCTTC. Its translation: CASSQVVAYTF.